The 10 T cell receptor beta chains given below trace back to one sample, sequenced in a study of cytomegalovirus exposure and HLA in healthy donors. PCR used 60 Vbeta primers and 13 Jbeta primers. Here immunoSEQ multiplex PCR was the method, and the copy in TCRdb shows in-frame clones only, minus some. This table has fewer than 250,000 clones, about 80% appearing once. The specimen sequenced was PBMCs. The receptor set was obtained from a woman aged 40 to 49 in good health and CMV-seronegative.

This chain links TRBV14 with TRBJ2-7, with a possible D match to TRBD1 (6 bases). Deletions cut 0 bases from V and 7 bases from J, with 7 bases between. The CDR3 spans 12 residues. The germline V gene encodes CDR1 SGHDN and CDR2 FVKESK. CDR3 DNA sequence: TGTGCCAGCAGCCAAGACGACAGGGAGCAGTACGTC. Encoded protein: CASSQDDREQYV.

Note on this clone: At one end the junction does not follow the germline gene, possibly because of a read error. The V gene is TRBV7-9, the J gene TRBJ2-1; TRBD1 matches 10 bases. CDR3 length: 16 amino acids. Germline CDR1 reads SEHNR; CDR2 reads FQNEAQ (reference sequence). CDR3 residues: CASSSPTGGAYDEQFF. CDR3 coding DNA: TGTGCCAGCAGCTCCCCGACAGGGGGCGCCTACGATGAGCAGTTCTTC.

The chain carries TRBV6-6 and TRBJ2-3, with 14 bases aligning to TRBD2. The germline V gene encodes CDR1 MNHNY and CDR2 SVGAGI (reference sequence). This CDR3 has 16 amino acids. Germline trimming cut 5 bases from V and 3 bases from J; bases unmatched to any gene: 4. CDR3 sequence reads: CASSGTSGSITDTQYF. The CDR3 region has the DNA TGTGCCAGCAGTGGGACTAGCGGGAGTATTACAGATACGCAGTATTTT.

The gene calls are TRBV18 and TRBJ2-3, with D maybe TRBD1 (7 bases). This CDR3 spans 16 amino acids. Germline CDR1 reads KGHSH; CDR2 reads LQKENI. Trimming took off 3 bases at V and 1 base at J, with 14 bases between the two ends. In DNA form, the CDR3 reads TGTGCCAGCTCACCGAGAGGGGGCGGGGGCACAGATACGCAGTATTTT. Translating gives CASSPRGGGGTDTQYF.

This sequence joins TRBV4-2 and TRBJ1-1; the match to TRBD1 covers 11 bases. The CDR3 covers 15 residues. J lost 6 bases, V lost 0 bases, and 3 bases had no gene match. Looked up from germline, CDR1 is LGHNA and CDR2 is YNFKEQ. As DNA, the CDR3 is TGTGCCAGCAGCCAAGACTGGGGACAGGGGGCTGAAGCTTTCTTT. It codes for CASSQDWGQGAEAFF.

The chain carries TRBV2 and TRBJ2-5, with D perhaps TRBD2 (5 bases). Germline V CDR1 and CDR2: SNHLY, FYNNEI. CDR3 length equals 15 residues. The ends were cut back, 2 bases at V and 5 bases at J, with 15 bases in the middle. CDR3 nucleotides: TGTGCCAGCAGTGAACGGGGTGGGAGTGGGGAGACCCAGTACTTC. Protein sequence: CASSERGGSGETQYF.

V usage is TRBV18 and J usage is TRBJ2-2; a weak D match, TRBD2 (6 bases). V was pared by 1 base and J by 0 bases, with 6 bases between. Germline V gene lookup returns CDR1 KGHSH and CDR2 LQKENI. The CDR3 is 15 amino acids. CDR3 region: CASSPREANTGELFF. In DNA form, the CDR3 reads TGTGCCAGCTCACCACGGGAGGCGAACACCGGGGAGCTGTTTTTT.

This chain connects TRBV15 to TRBJ1-1, with D tentatively TRBD1 (5 bases). Trimming stripped 0 bases from V and 12 bases from J, with 17 bases between. The germline gives CDR1 LNHNV, CDR2 YYDKDF (reference sequence). The CDR3 runs 14 residues. The DNA for the CDR3 is TGTGCCACCAGCAGAGAAGGTTGGGCAGGGAAAACTTTCTTT. Its protein product is CATSREGWAGKTFF.

This clone was detected once. This chain joins TRBV7-7 and TRBJ2-1; 8 bases map to TRBD2. CDR1 is SSHAT and CDR2 is FNYEAQ in the germline V gene (reference sequence). Trimming removed 1 base from V and 5 bases from J; junction bases left unmatched: 10. CDR3 length: 17 amino acids. The CDR3 DNA follows: TGTGCCAGCAGCTTAGGGGTCCGAGCGGGAGCTCACAATGAGCAGTTCTTC. Translation gives CASSLGVRAGAHNEQFF.

In its sample, this clone was seen once. V is TRBV30 and J is TRBJ1-1; D unresolved. Trimming stripped 3 bases from V and 3 bases from J, with 20 bases between. Per germline, CDR1 GTSNPN and CDR2 SVGIG (reference sequence). The CDR3 runs to 16 residues. The CDR3 here is CAWRSLFTGGDTEAFF. The CDR3 DNA follows: TGTGCCTGGAGGAGTTTGTTTACGGGAGGAGACACTGAAGCTTTCTTT.